Below, one TCR beta chain is given with its context. Per germline, CDR1 SGHTA and CDR2 FQGNSA. Germline trimming cut 4 bases from V and 1 base from J; bases unmatched to any gene: 7. This CDR3 has 17 amino acids. This sample stems from a study of blood T cell repertoires in COVID-19. Adults between about 18 and 89 years of age took part from about two dozen US areas. Participants were placed into cohorts based on the clinical history they reported. Repertoires were generated with immunoSEQ multiplex PCR, while TCRdb's copy carries only in-frame clones and drops some. The sample consists of 350,000 to 450,000 clones, about 89% of them appearing once.

The sequenced sample consisted of PBMCs or T cells enriched from blood (not recorded which). This clonotype was obtained from a woman aged 40 to 49 who had been exposed to COVID-19. The chain is built from TRBV7-2 and TRBJ2-3; 11 bases map to TRBD2. CDR3 bases: TGTGCCAGCAGCTCGCGGACTAGCGGGTTCCGCACAGATACGCAGTATTTT. This sequence encodes CASSSRTSGFRTDTQYF.